Below are 15 T cell receptor beta chains sequenced from a single sample in a study of CD4 T cells in relation to SARS-CoV-2 and coronaviruses. The assay was immunoSEQ multiplex PCR, and TCRdb's table has in-frame clones only and misses some. The sample carries 36,000 or so clones, around four fifths recorded once. Their target antigens are unknown. The sample was memory CD4+ T cells from PBMCs, cultured in vitro. These receptors were taken from an adult with COVID-19.

This chain joins TRBV6-4 and TRBJ2-3; 8 bases are shared with TRBD2. With V trimmed by 5 bases and J by 0 bases, 1 base remained unmatched. In germline, CDR1 is MRHNA, CDR2 SNTAGT. The length of the CDR3 is 14 residues. The CDR3 nucleotides are TGTGCCAGCAGTCCTAGCGGGAGCACAGATACGCAGTATTTT. As protein: CASSPSGSTDTQYF.

This chain connects TRBV29-1 to TRBJ2-3; TRBD2 aligns across 11 bases. Germline CDR1 reads SQVTM; CDR2 reads ANQGSEA. The CDR3 contains 15 residues. Losses at the gene ends were 1 base for V and 7 bases for J; bases not matched to a gene: 7. In DNA form, the CDR3 reads TGCAGCGTTGAAGGACTAGCGGGACTAGAATATACGCAGTATTTT. Translation: CSVEGLAGLEYTQYF.

The V gene is TRBV4-2, the J gene TRBJ2-7; 7 positions agree with TRBD1. The CDR3 has 15 amino acids. V lost 1 base to trimming and J lost 3 bases; unmatched junction nucleotides: 6. Germline assignment: CDR1 LGHNA and CDR2 YNFKEQ. The DNA for the CDR3 is TGTGCCAGCAGCCAAGCTACAGGGGTAGACTACGAGCAGTACTTC. Encoded protein: CASSQATGVDYEQYF.

J is TRBJ2-7 and V is TRBV5-5, with 8 bases aligning to TRBD2. Germline V gene sequence: CDR1 SGHKS, CDR2 YYEKEE (reference sequence). The CDR3 spans 15 residues. The V segment lost 0 bases and the J segment 0 bases; nucleotides outside the gene matches: 2. This CDR3 reads CASSLASGSSYEQYF. CDR3 coding DNA: TGTGCCAGCAGCTTGGCAAGCGGGAGCTCCTACGAGCAGTACTTC. The full variable domain, completed using reference TRBV5-5 and TRBJ2-7, is DAGVTQSPTHLIKTRGQQVTLRCSPISGHKSVSWYQQVLGQGPQFIFQYYEKEERGRGNFPDRFSARQFPNYSSELNVNALLLGDSALYLCASSLASGSSYEQYFGPGTRLTVT.

The genes are TRBV9 and TRBJ2-7; 13 positions agree with TRBD2. The germline CDR1 and CDR2 sequences are SGDLS and YYNGEE. The CDR3 covers 14 residues. After removal of 6 bases from V and 7 bases from J, the junction contained 7 bases not matched to a gene. CDR3 DNA sequence: TGTGCCAGCAAGGTACTAGCGGGAGGGAGGGAGCAGTACTTC. It encodes CASKVLAGGREQYF.

This rearrangement joins TRBV19 to TRBJ1-1, with a possible D match to TRBD1 (6 bases). CDR1 is LNHDA, CDR2 SQIVND, per germline (reference sequence). Trimming left V 6 bases short and J 7 bases short, with 12 bases between. There are 12 residues in the CDR3. CDR3 amino acids: CASRGDRREAFF. CDR3 in DNA: TGTGCCAGTAGAGGAGACAGGCGTGAAGCTTTCTTT.

V usage is TRBV6-5 and J usage is TRBJ1-1, with 10 bases fitting TRBD1. Germline values: CDR1 MNHEY, CDR2 SVGAGI. J lost 9 bases, V lost 6 bases, and 10 bases had no gene match. CDR3 size: 14 residues. For the CDR3, the DNA is TGTGCCAGCAGGGACCCTGGACAGGGGGATAAAGCTTTCTTT. Translating it yields CASRDPGQGDKAFF.

The chain is built from TRBV14 and TRBJ2-2; possibly TRBD2 for D (5 bases). Looked up from germline, CDR1 is SGHDN and CDR2 is FVKESK. The CDR3 consists of 18 residues. Trimming left V 0 bases short and J 7 bases short, with 21 bases between. This chain's CDR3 is CASSQEGAGLSVDGELFF. For the CDR3, the DNA is TGTGCCAGCAGCCAAGAGGGAGCAGGCCTAAGTGTTGACGGGGAGCTGTTTTTT.

V and J are TRBV2 and TRBJ2-5; 10 bases map to TRBD2. Germline CDR1 reads SNHLY; CDR2 reads FYNNEI. CDR3 size: 14 residues. V was clipped by 5 bases and J by 3 bases; unmatched bases: 3. The CDR3 region is CASSKTSGEETQYF. DNA of the CDR3: TGTGCCAGCAGTAAAACTAGCGGGGAAGAGACCCAGTACTTC.

This chain connects TRBV10-3 to TRBJ2-3, with 9 bases identical to TRBD2. CDR3 length: 16 amino acids. Germline-derived CDR1 and CDR2 are ENHRY and SYGVKD. The V gene end was trimmed by 0 bases and the J gene end by 4 bases; junction bases not matched to a gene: 5. CDR3 DNA sequence: TGTGCCATCAGTGAGTCAAGGACTAGCGTCGCAGATACGCAGTATTTT. Its translation is CAISESRTSVADTQYF.

The rearrangement joins TRBV5-1 to TRBJ1-6; TRBD1 might be the D (6 bases). Trimming stripped 4 bases from V and 0 bases from J, with 8 bases between. CDR1 and CDR2 (germline): SGHRS, YFSETQ. There are 15 residues in the CDR3. The CDR3 is CASSRGLSYNSPLHF. For the CDR3, the DNA is TGCGCCAGCAGCCGGGGGCTCTCCTATAATTCACCCCTCCACTTT.

V usage is TRBV7-2 and J usage is TRBJ1-2; maybe TRBD1 (5 bases). The germline V and J ends were trimmed by 0 bases and 7 bases, with 9 bases remaining between them. Germline V CDR1 and CDR2: SGHTA, FQGNSA. The length of the CDR3 is 13 residues. DNA of the CDR3: TGTGCCAGCAGCTTAGCCCAGGGAGGTGGCTACACCTTC. This translates into CASSLAQGGGYTF. Supplemented by reference TRBV7-2 and TRBJ1-2, the full variable domain reads GAGVSQSPSNKVTEKGKDVELRCDPISGHTALYWYRQSLGQGLEFLIYFQGNSAPDKSGLPSDRFSAERTGGSVSTLTIQRTQQEDSAVYLCASSLAQGGGYTFGSGTRLTVV.

The CDR3 here is CASSVVVNTGELFF. The CDR3 coding sequence is TGTGCCAGCAGCGTAGTGGTAAACACCGGGGAGCTGTTTTTT. The rearrangement uses TRBV9 and TRBJ2-2; D remains unclear. V dropped 0 bases and J dropped 2 bases, with 5 bases sitting between them. The germline V gene encodes CDR1 SGDLS and CDR2 YYNGEE. The CDR3 spans 14 residues.

This clone was seen only once. This chain uses TRBV15 with TRBJ2-1; D may be TRBD2 (5 bases). The V gene lost 2 bases and the J gene lost 3 bases, with 8 bases spanning the gap. CDR1 is LNHNV, CDR2 YYDKDF, per germline (reference sequence). The CDR3 totals 14 residues. This chain's CDR3 is CATSRHRDYNEQFF. In DNA form, the CDR3 reads TGTGCCACCAGCAGACACCGGGACTACAATGAGCAGTTCTTC.

The V call is TRBV4-1, the J call TRBJ2-7, with D unclear. Trimming stripped 4 bases from V and 6 bases from J, with 4 bases between. Germline V gene sequence: CDR1 MGHRA, CDR2 YSYEKL. The CDR3 sequence is 10 residues long. DNA of the CDR3: TGCGCCAGCAGCCGTGTCGAGCAGTACTTC. Its protein is CASSRVEQYF.